These T cell receptor beta chains were read from a single sample in a study of blood T cells in healthy people across ages. TCRdb re-called the 5' RACE reads through MiXCR, storing one row per CDR3 protein. The table shows some 1.6 million distinct CDR3 sequences, with around 35% occurring only once. The specimen was blood. The receptor set was obtained from a woman in her twenties or thirties in good health. CDR3s include the opening cysteine and the closing phenylalanine or tryptophan. The D gene is left open where the match is weak. Some rows mark clone size as missing; the rest say once, few, many or name a class of expanded clone.

d_call	clone_size	j_call	v_call	cdr3_nt	cdr3_aa
TRBD1	many	TRBJ2-7	TRBV27	TGTGCCAGCAGTCCCCGCGGGACAGGGGAAAGCGAGCAGTACTTC	CASSPRGTGESEQYF
-	-	TRBJ1-4	TRBV4-2	TGTGCCAGCAGCCAGGTGGAATCAACTAATGAAAAACTGTTTTTT	CASSQVESTNEKLFF
TRBD1	-	TRBJ1-6	TRBV13	TGTGCCAGCAGCCCATCGGGACAGGGAGATAATTCACCCCTCCACTTT	CASSPSGQGDNSPLHF
TRBD2	-	TRBJ2-1	TRBV11-2	TGTGCCAGCAGCCCCGGCTTTAGCGGGGTCGACTATGAGCAGTTCTTC	CASSPGFSGVDYEQFF
-	few	TRBJ2-7	TRBV28	TGTGCCAGCAGTTTACACCCCTCCGAGCAGTACTTC	CASSLHPSEQYF
-	-	TRBJ1-6	TRBV7-9	TGTGCCAGCAGCTTAGGGGCCACCTCTTCACCCCTCCACTTT	CASSLGATSSPLHF
-	few	TRBJ1-4	TRBV12-3/TRBV12-4	TGTGCCAGCAGTTCCGGGATTGGTGAAAAACTGTTTTTT	CASSSGIGEKLFF
TRBD2	few	TRBJ2-1	TRBV24-1	TGTGCCACCAGTGATGGCCCCCGGCGGGGCGGGGGCTACAATGAGCAGTTCTTC	CATSDGPRRGGGYNEQFF
-	many	TRBJ2-3	TRBV7-2	TGTGCCAGCAGCTTCTCGTCGCCGTCCACTAGGCTCCCGGCCACAGATACGCAGTATTTT	CASSFSSPSTRLPATDTQYF
-	-	TRBJ1-1	TRBV27	TGTGCCAGCAGTTTCCTGGGAGGTAGGGAAGCTTTCTTT	CASSFLGGREAFF
-	-	TRBJ2-3	TRBV9	TGTGCCAGCAGCGTTTCGTCAAATACGCAGTATTTT	CASSVSSNTQYF
TRBD2	few	TRBJ2-5	TRBV5-1	TGCGCCAGCAGCGGGACCGGACTAGCGGGAGGGCCTCCGGAGACCCAGTACTTC	CASSGTGLAGGPPETQYF
TRBD1	-	TRBJ1-1	TRBV29-1	TGCAGCGTTGTCGACAGGGTCGGGGGTGAAGCTTTCTTT	CSVVDRVGGEAFF
-	few	TRBJ2-2	TRBV29-1	TGCAGCGTTGAATCGAGGCAGGGTAGGGCCGGGGAGCTGTTTTTT	CSVESRQGRAGELFF
-	-	TRBJ2-3	TRBV3-1	TGTGCCAGCAGTCCCGGGACCCCTCATAGCACAGATACGCAGTATTTT	CASSPGTPHSTDTQYF
TRBD1	-	TRBJ2-5	TRBV5-1	TGCGCCAGCAGCTTGGGACAGGGGTTCAGAGAGACCCAGTACTTC	CASSLGQGFRETQYF
-	-	TRBJ2-2	TRBV5-1	TGCGCCAGCAGCTTGGGAGCAGACGCGAACACCGGGGAGCTGTTTTTT	CASSLGADANTGELFF
TRBD1	-	TRBJ1-1	TRBV11-2	TGTGCCAGCAGCCCATCGACAGGGGGATGGAGTACTGAAGCTTTCTTT	CASSPSTGGWSTEAFF
-	few	TRBJ1-1	TRBV7-2	TGTGCCAGCAGCCAAGGGGTTGTAACTGAAGCTTTCTTT	CASSQGVVTEAFF
-	few	TRBJ1-2	TRBV12-3/TRBV12-4	TGTGCCACCTCGGGTGGGGTAGTTGGTTATGGCTACACCTTC	CATSGGVVGYGYTF
-	few	TRBJ2-7	TRBV30	TGTGCCTGGAACAGGGCCCTCGGGGGGTACGAGCAGTACTTC	CAWNRALGGYEQYF
TRBD1	-	TRBJ2-5	TRBV5-1	TGCGCCGGCAGCCTGGGCGTCCAGGGGGTTACGGAGACCCAGTACTTC	CAGSLGVQGVTETQYF
TRBD2	-	TRBJ2-1	TRBV20-1	TGCAGTGCTTCACTAGCGGGGGGGCCGAGGTACAATGAGCAGTTCTTC	CSASLAGGPRYNEQFF
-	few	TRBJ2-2	TRBV4-1	TGCGCCAGCAGCCAAGTAGGGGGGCTGGCACCCGGGGAGCTGTTTTTT	CASSQVGGLAPGELFF
-	-	TRBJ2-3	TRBV20-1	TGCAGCGCTCTCACGGACTTACCTCCTAGCACAGATACGCAGTATTTT	CSALTDLPPSTDTQYF
TRBD2	few	TRBJ2-5	TRBV6-1	TGTGCCAGCAGCCCGATCGCGGGGGGGCGGGCAGAGACCCAGTACTTC	CASSPIAGGRAETQYF
TRBD1	many	TRBJ2-5	TRBV10-3	TGTGCCATCAGTGAGGCCCGGGACAGTTCCCAAGAGACCCAGTACTTC	CAISEARDSSQETQYF
-	once	TRBJ1-4	TRBV18	TGTGCCAGCTCACCAGTGGCAGGGTCGGATGAAAAACTGTTTTTT	CASSPVAGSDEKLFF
-	few	TRBJ2-7	TRBV7-8	TGTGCCAGCAGCTTAGCGGGGGGACACAGGAGCTCCTACGAGCAGTACTTC	CASSLAGGHRSSYEQYF
-	few	TRBJ2-3	TRBV10-3	TGTGCCATCAGGTCCGTGAGACAGGGCACAGATACGCAGTATTTT	CAIRSVRQGTDTQYF
-	few	TRBJ1-4	TRBV10-3	TGTGCCACTCGGGGGGGGTTAAATGAAAAACTGTTTTTT	CATRGGLNEKLFF
TRBD1	many	TRBJ2-7	TRBV29-1	TGCAGTGCCCAGACAGGGGACGAGCAGTACTTC	CSAQTGDEQYF
TRBD1	-	TRBJ2-5	TRBV25-1	TGTGCCAGCAGTGAATATTTAGGGGGCTCTGGTGAGACCCAGTACTTC	CASSEYLGGSGETQYF
-	-	TRBJ2-1	TRBV7-9	TGTGCCAGCAGCCTCCCTGCGGATGCTGGGGAGCAGTTCTTC	CASSLPADAGEQFF
-	-	TRBJ2-7	TRBV11-2	TGTGCCAGCAGCTTGATCGGCCTGACAGACTACGAGCAGTACTTC	CASSLIGLTDYEQYF
-	few	TRBJ2-7	TRBV7-2	TGTGCCAGCAGCTCTCGAGCTAAGTACGAGCAGTACTTC	CASSSRAKYEQYF
TRBD2	-	TRBJ2-1	TRBV20-1	TGCAGTGCCCCGGGGCCCGCGGGAGGAATAGGAGAGCAGTTCTTC	CSAPGPAGGIGEQFF
TRBD1	-	TRBJ1-1	TRBV20-1	TGCAGTGCTGGCCTCATGGGGACAGGGACGGCTGAAGCTTTCTTT	CSAGLMGTGTAEAFF
TRBD2	few	TRBJ2-3	TRBV28	TGTGCCAGCAGTTCCTGGACTAGCGATACGCAGTATTTT	CASSSWTSDTQYF
-	-	TRBJ2-4	TRBV14	TGTGCCAGCAGCCAAGACAGGGGGGGTTTTGACATTCAGTACTTC	CASSQDRGGFDIQYF
-	-	TRBJ1-4	TRBV27	TGTGCCAGCAGTTTACATGAATTGCTTGTCGAAGAGGCTAATGAAAAACTGTTTTTT	CASSLHELLVEEANEKLFF
TRBD1	-	TRBJ2-7	TRBV20-1	TGCAGTGCTAGAGGAGGGACAGGGGAACACGAGCAGTACTTC	CSARGGTGEHEQYF
TRBD2	many	TRBJ2-5	TRBV7-9	TGTGCCAGCAGCTTAGAGGTCGGGGGACTAGCAGCGGAGACCCAGTACTTC	CASSLEVGGLAAETQYF